This TCR beta chain was recovered during a study of T cell responses to AZD1222 COVID-19 vaccine. V lost 5 bases and J 5 bases, leaving 13 bases between the germline ends. Germline V lookup: CDR1 SGHTA, CDR2 FQGTGA. This CDR3 has 13 residues. Produced via immunoSEQ multiplex PCR; TCRdb's table is partial and in-frame only. The sample consists of around 150,000 clones, 80% to 95% of them appearing once. The receptor's source is an adult who received the AZD1222 COVID-19 vaccine. Sample: peripheral blood, taken 28 days after the second AZD1222 dose. The rearrangement joins TRBV7-3 to TRBJ2-7, with D perhaps given as TRBD1 or TRBD2 (5 bases each). CDR3 in DNA: TGTGCCAGCAGCCAGGGTCCGGGGCACGAGCAGTACTTC. Protein product: CASSQGPGHEQYF.